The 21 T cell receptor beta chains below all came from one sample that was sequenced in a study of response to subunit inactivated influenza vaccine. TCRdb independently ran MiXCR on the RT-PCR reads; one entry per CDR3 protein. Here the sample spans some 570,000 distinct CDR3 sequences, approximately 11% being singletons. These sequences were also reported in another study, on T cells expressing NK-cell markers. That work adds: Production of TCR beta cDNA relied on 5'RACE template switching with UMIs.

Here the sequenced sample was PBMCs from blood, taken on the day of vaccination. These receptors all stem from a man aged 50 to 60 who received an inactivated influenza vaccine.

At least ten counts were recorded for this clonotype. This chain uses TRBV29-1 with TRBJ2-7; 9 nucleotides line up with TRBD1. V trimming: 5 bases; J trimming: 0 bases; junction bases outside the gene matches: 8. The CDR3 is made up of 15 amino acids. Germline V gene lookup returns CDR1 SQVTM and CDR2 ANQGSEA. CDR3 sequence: CSVLTGGPLSYEQYF. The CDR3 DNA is TGCAGCGTTCTAACAGGGGGCCCCCTCTCCTACGAGCAGTACTTC.

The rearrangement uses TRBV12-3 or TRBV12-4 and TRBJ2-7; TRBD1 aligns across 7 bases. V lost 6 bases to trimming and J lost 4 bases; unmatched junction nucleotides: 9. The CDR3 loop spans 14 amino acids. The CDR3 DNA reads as TGTGCCAGCAGCCCAACTCTACAGGGGTACGAGCAGTACTTC. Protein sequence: CASSPTLQGYEQYF.

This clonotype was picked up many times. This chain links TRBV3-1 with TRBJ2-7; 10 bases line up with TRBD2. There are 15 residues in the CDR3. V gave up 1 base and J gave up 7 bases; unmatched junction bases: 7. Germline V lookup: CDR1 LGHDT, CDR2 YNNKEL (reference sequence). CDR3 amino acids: CASSQVLAGVKEQYF. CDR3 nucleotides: TGTGCCAGCAGCCAAGTGCTAGCGGGAGTAAAGGAGCAGTACTTC.

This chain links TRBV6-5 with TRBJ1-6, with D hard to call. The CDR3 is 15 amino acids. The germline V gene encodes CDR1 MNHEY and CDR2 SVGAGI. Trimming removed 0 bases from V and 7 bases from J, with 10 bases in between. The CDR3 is CASSYSTRINSPLHF. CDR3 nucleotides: TGTGCCAGCAGTTACTCCACCAGGATCAATTCACCCCTCCACTTT.

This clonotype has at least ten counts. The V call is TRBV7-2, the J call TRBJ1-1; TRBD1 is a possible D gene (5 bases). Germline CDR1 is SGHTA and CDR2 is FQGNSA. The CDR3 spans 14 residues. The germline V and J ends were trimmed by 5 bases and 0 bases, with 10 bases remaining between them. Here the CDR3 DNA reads TGTGCCAGCAGCCGCCGACAGTTGAACACTGAAGCTTTCTTT. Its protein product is CASSRRQLNTEAFF.

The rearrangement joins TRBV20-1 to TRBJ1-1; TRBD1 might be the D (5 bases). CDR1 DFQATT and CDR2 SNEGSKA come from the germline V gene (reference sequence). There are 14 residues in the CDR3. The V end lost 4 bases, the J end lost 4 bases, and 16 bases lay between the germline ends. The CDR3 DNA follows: TGCAGTGCTACCTGGGGGGAGTGGAGCACTGAAGCTTTCTTT. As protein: CSATWGEWSTEAFF.

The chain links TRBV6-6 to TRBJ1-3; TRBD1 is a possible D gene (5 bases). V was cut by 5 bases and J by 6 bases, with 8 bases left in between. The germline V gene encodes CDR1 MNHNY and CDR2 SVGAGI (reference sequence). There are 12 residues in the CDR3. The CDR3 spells CASSLQANTIYF. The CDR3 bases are TGTGCCAGCAGTCTACAGGCAAACACCATATATTTT.

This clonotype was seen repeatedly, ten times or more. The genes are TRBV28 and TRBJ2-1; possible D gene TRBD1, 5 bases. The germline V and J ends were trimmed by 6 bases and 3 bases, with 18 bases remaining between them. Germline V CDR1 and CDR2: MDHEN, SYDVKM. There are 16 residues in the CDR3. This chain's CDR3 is CASRPLQGTDYNEQFF. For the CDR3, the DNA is TGTGCCAGCAGGCCCCTTCAGGGAACCGACTACAATGAGCAGTTCTTC.

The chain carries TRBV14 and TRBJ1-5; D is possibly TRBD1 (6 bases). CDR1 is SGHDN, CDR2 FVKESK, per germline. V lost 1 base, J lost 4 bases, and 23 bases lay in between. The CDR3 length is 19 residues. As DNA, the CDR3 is TGTGCCAGCAGCCAAGTGAGTGGGGGCCCGGGTCCTAAAAATCAGCCCCAGCATTTT. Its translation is CASSQVSGGPGPKNQPQHF.

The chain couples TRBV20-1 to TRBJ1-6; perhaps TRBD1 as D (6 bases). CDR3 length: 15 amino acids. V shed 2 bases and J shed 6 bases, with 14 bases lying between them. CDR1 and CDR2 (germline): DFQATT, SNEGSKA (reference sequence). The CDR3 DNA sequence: TGCAGTGCTAGAAGGAAGGGGGGGCCTAATTCACCCCTCCACTTT. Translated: CSARRKGGPNSPLHF.

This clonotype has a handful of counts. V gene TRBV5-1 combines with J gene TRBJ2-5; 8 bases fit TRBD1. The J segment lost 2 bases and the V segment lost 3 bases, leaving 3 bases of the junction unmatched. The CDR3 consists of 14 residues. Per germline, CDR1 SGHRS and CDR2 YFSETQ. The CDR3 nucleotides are TGCGCCAGCAGCTCGGGACAGGAACAAGAGACCCAGTACTTC. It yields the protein CASSSGQEQETQYF.

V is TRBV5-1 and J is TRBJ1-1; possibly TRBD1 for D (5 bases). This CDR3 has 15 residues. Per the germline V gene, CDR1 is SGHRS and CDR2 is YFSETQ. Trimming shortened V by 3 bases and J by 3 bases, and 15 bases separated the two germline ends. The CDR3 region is CASSYPGTEHTEAFF. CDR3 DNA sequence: TGCGCCAGCAGCTACCCAGGGACGGAGCACACTGAAGCTTTCTTT.

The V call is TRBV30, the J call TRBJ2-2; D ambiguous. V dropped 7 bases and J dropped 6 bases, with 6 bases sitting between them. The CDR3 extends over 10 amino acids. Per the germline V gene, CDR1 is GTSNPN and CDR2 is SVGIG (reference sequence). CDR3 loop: CASDSGELFF. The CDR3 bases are TGTGCCTCAGATTCCGGGGAGCTGTTTTTT. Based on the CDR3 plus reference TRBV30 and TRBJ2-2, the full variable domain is SQTIHQWPATLVQPVGSPLSLECTVEGTSNPNLYWYRQAAGRGLQLLFYSVGIGQISSEVPQNLSASRPQDRQFILSSKKLLLSDSGFYLCASDSGELFFGEGSRLTVL.

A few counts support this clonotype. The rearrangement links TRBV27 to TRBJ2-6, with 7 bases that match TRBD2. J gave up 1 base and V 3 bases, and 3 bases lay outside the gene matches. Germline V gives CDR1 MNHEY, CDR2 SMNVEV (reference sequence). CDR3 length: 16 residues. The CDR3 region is CASSFGGYSGANVLTF. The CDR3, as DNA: TGTGCCAGCAGTTTCGGGGGGTATTCTGGGGCCAACGTCCTGACTTTC.

The CDR3 protein is CASRDRELRSGGLYEQYF. The CDR3 DNA is TGTGCCAGCAGGGACAGGGAACTCCGTAGCGGTGGCCTATACGAGCAGTACTTC. The chain employs TRBV6-1 and TRBJ2-7; TRBD1 agrees at 8 bases. The trim removed 6 bases at V and 4 bases at J, leaving 20 bases unmatched. CDR1 and CDR2 (germline): MNHNS, SASEGT. CDR3 length: 18 residues.

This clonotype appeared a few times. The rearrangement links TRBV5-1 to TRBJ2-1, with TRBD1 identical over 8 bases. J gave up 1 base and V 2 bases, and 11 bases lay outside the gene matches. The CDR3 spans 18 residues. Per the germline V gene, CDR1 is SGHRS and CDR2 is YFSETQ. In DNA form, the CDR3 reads TGCGCCAGCAGCTTCGGACAGGGATCCTTTGTTTCCTACAATGAGCAGTTCTTC. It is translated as CASSFGQGSFVSYNEQFF.

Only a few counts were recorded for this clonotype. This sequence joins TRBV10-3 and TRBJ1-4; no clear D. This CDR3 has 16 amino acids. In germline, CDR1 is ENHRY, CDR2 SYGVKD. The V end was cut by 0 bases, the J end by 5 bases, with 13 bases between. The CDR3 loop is CAISESIVGGNEKLFF. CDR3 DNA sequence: TGTGCCATCAGTGAGTCGATCGTTGGCGGGAATGAAAAACTGTTTTTT.

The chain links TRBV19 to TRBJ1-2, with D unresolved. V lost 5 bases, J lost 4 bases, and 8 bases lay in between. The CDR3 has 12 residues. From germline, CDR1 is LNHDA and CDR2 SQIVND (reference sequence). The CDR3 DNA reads TGTGCCAGTAGTGTGGTCGGCTATGGCTACACCTTC. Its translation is CASSVVGYGYTF. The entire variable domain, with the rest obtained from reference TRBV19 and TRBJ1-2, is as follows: DGGITQSPKYLFRKEGQNVTLSCEQNLNHDAMYWYRQDPGQGLRLIYYSQIVNDFQKGDIAEGYSVSREKKESFPLTVTSAQKNPTAFYLCASSVVGYGYTFGSGTRLTVV.

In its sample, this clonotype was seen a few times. CDR3 nucleotide sequence: TGCAGCGTGCGGGAGCCAAACACTGAAGCTTTCTTT. Translated: CSVREPNTEAFF. The V gene is TRBV29-1, the J gene TRBJ1-1; D is unclear. Between the trimmed V and J ends, which lost 6 bases and 2 bases, there was a span of 10 bases. The length of the CDR3 is 12 residues. Germline values: CDR1 SQVTM, CDR2 ANQGSEA.

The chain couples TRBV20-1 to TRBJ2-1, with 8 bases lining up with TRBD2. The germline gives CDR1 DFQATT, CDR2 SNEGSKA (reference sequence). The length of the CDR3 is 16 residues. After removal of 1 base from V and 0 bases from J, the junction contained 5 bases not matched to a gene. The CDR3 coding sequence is TGCAGTGCTAGAGTATTAGCGGGAAGCTCCTACAATGAGCAGTTCTTC. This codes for CSARVLAGSSYNEQFF.

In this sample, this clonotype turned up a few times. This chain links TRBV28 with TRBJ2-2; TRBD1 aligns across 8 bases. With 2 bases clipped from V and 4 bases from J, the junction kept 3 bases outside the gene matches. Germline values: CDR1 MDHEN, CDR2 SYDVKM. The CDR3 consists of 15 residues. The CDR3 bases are TGTGCCAGCAGTTTACCAGGGGGCGGCACCGGGGAGCTGTTTTTT. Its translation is CASSLPGGGTGELFF.